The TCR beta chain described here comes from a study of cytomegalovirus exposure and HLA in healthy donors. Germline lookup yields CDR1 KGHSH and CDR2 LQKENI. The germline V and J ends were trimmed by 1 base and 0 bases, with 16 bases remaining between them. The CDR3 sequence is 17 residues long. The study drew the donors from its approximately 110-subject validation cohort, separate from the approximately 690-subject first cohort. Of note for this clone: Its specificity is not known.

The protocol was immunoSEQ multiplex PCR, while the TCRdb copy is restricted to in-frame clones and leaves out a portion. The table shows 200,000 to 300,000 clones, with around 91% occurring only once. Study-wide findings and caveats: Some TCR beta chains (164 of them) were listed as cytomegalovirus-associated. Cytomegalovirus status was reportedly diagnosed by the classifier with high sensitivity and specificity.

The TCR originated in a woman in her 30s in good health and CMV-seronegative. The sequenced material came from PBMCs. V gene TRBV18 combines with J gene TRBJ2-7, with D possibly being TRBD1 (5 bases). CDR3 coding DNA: TGTGCCAGCTCACCACGGGGCGGTCGAGTGAGCTCCTACGAGCAGTACTTC. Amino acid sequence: CASSPRGGRVSSYEQYF.